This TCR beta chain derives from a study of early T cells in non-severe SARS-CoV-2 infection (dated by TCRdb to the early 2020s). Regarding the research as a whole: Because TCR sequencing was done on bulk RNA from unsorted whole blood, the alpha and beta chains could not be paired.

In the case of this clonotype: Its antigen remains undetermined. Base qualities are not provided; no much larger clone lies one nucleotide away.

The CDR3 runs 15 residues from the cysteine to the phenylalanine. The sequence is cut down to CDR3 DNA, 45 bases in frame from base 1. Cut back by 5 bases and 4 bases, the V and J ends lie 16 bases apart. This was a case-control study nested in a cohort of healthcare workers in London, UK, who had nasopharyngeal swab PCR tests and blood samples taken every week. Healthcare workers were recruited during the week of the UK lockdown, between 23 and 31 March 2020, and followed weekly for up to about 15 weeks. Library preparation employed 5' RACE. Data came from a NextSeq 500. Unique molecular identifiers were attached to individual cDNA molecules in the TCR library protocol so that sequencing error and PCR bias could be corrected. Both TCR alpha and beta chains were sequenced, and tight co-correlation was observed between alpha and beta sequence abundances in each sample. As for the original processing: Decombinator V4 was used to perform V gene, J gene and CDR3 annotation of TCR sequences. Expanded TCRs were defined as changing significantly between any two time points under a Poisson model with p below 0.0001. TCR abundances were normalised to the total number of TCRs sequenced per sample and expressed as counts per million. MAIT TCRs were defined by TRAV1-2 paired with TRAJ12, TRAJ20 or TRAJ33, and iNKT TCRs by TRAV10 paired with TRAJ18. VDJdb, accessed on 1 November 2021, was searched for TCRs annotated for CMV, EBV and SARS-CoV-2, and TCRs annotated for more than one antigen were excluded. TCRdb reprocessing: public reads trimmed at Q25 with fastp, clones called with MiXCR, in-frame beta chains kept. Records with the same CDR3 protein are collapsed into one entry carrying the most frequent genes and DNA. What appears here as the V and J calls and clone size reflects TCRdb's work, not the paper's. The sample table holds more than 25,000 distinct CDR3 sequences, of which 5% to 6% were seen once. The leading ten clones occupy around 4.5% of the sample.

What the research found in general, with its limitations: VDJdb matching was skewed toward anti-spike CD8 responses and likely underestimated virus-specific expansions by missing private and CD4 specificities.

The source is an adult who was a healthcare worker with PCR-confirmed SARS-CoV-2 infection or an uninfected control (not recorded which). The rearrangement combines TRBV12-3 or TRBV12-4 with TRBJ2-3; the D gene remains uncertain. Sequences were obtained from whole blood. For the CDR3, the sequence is CASSATTTGADTQYF. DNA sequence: TGTGCCAGCAGTGCTACTACAACGGGTGCAGATACGCAGTATTTT.